These T cell receptor beta chains were read from a single sample in a study of blood T cells in healthy people across ages. MiXCR, applied by TCRdb to the 5' RACE reads, yields one record per CDR3 protein. In the table there are approximately 900,000 distinct CDR3 sequences, about 27% of which are singletons. In addition, the sample was reused for a study of T cells of mothers and their children.

The material sequenced was blood. Receptors were obtained from a woman aged 40-49 years in good health. Both conserved end residues are part of each CDR3. The order of the fields is clone size, J gene, CDR3 length, D gene, V gene, CDR3 protein, CDR3 DNA. The D gene is left open where the match is weak. Clone size is stated in some rows and not others, as once, few, many or a class when expanded.

- | TRBJ2-2 | 13 | - | TRBV30 | CAWAFTNTGELFF | TGTGCCTGGGCTTTTACGAACACCGGGGAGCTGTTTTTT
few | TRBJ1-1 | 16 | - | TRBV20-1 | CSAQNRERGQSTEAFF | TGCAGTGCACAGAACAGGGAGCGGGGGCAGTCCACTGAAGCTTTCTTT
- | TRBJ2-7 | 12 | - | TRBV7-9 | CASSRDMPEQYF | TGTGCCAGCAGCCGCGACATGCCCGAGCAGTACTTC
many | TRBJ1-2 | 13 | - | TRBV28 | CASSLGRAYGYTF | TGTGCCAGCAGTTTGGGCAGGGCCTATGGCTACACCTTC
many | TRBJ1-2 | 16 | TRBD1 | TRBV5-6 | CASSRDRGQRNYGYTF | TGTGCCAGCAGCCGGGACAGGGGGCAGCGGAACTATGGCTACACCTTC
- | TRBJ2-3 | 16 | TRBD2 | TRBV4-3 | CASSRGDGGFSDTQYF | TGCGCCAGCAGCCGAGGGGACGGGGGGTTCTCAGATACGCAGTATTTT
- | TRBJ1-5 | 14 | - | TRBV6-2/TRBV6-3 | CASRDGGGNQPQHF | TGTGCCAGCAGGGACGGGGGTGGCAATCAGCCCCAGCATTTT
many | TRBJ2-1 | 15 | TRBD2 | TRBV12-3/TRBV12-4 | CASTPMGGEGNEQFF | TGTGCCAGCACCCCCATGGGAGGGGAAGGCAATGAGCAGTTCTTC
many | TRBJ2-5 | 15 | - | TRBV27 | CARGTPGRIFETQYF | TGTGCCCGCGGTACTCCCGGACGTATTTTTGAGACCCAGTACTTC
- | TRBJ1-2 | 13 | - | TRBV12-3/TRBV12-4 | CASSGSPAHGYTF | TGTGCCAGTTCTGGGTCCCCGGCGCATGGCTACACCTTC
once | TRBJ1-1 | 17 | - | TRBV7-9 | CASSPQNGRLGNTEAFF | TGTGCCAGCAGCCCCCAAAACGGACGTCTGGGGAACACTGAAGCTTTCTTT
many | TRBJ2-3 | 14 | - | TRBV5-1 | CASSSGADSRTQYF | TGCGCCAGCAGCTCCGGGGCAGACTCTCGTACGCAGTATTTT
few | TRBJ1-2 | 14 | - | TRBV6-4 | CASSDSLGNYGYTF | TGTGCCAGCAGTGACTCGTTGGGGAACTATGGCTACACCTTC
many | TRBJ2-7 | 15 | - | TRBV28 | CASSLHIPGTYEQYF | TGTGCCAGCAGTCTTCACATCCCCGGTACCTACGAGCAGTACTTC
once | TRBJ1-6 | 16 | TRBD1 | TRBV28 | CASSIFLGQGNSPLHF | TGTGCCAGCAGTATCTTCTTGGGACAGGGGAATTCACCCCTCCACTTT
- | TRBJ1-1 | 16 | - | TRBV4-3 | CASSQGGGRRGVETFF | TGCGCCAGCAGCCAAGGCGGGGGACGAAGAGGGGTGGAAACTTTCTTT
many | TRBJ2-1 | 16 | TRBD2 | TRBV7-3 | CASSLTAGDRSFEQFF | TGTGCCAGCAGCTTAACGGCGGGGGATCGATCATTTGAGCAGTTCTTC
few | TRBJ2-1 | 15 | TRBD2 | TRBV15 | CATSARGAGYNEQFF | TGTGCCACCAGCGCGCGGGGGGCCGGGTACAATGAGCAGTTCTTC
many | TRBJ1-2 | 14 | - | TRBV28 | CASSPERRAYGYTF | TGTGCCAGCAGTCCCGAACGGCGGGCCTATGGCTACACCTTC
many | TRBJ1-6 | 15 | - | TRBV15 | CATSSFRGNNSPLHF | TGTGCCACCAGCTCCTTTAGGGGCAATAATTCACCCCTCCACTTT
few | TRBJ2-5 | 19 | TRBD2 | TRBV7-8 | CASSPTALAGAPLRETQYF | TGTGCCAGCAGCCCCACGGCGCTAGCGGGGGCGCCTCTGAGAGAGACCCAGTACTTC
- | TRBJ1-5 | 18 | TRBD1 | TRBV20-1 | CSAQGQGPAFTQGQPQHF | TGCAGTGCCCAGGGACAGGGACCGGCCTTTACGCAGGGTCAGCCCCAGCATTTT
few | TRBJ2-7 | 15 | - | TRBV29-1 | CSVNYRDSGGYEQYF | TGCAGCGTGAACTACCGGGACTCCGGAGGGTACGAGCAGTACTTC
- | TRBJ1-4 | 16 | - | TRBV20-1 | CSAPGSGRAFNEKLFF | TGCAGTGCTCCCGGGTCAGGGAGGGCCTTTAATGAAAAACTGTTTTTT
- | TRBJ2-3 | 16 | - | TRBV7-8 | CASSPRRTEGADTQYF | TGTGCCAGCAGCCCCCGACGGACTGAGGGCGCAGATACGCAGTATTTT
few | TRBJ2-3 | 15 | TRBD2 | TRBV7-3 | CASSRSGGLADTQYF | TGTGCCAGCAGCCGGTCGGGGGGGCTCGCAGATACGCAGTATTTT
few | TRBJ2-1 | 14 | TRBD1 | TRBV20-1 | CSAKQGISYNEQFF | TGCAGTGCGAAACAGGGGATATCCTACAATGAGCAGTTCTTC
- | TRBJ1-1 | 14 | TRBD1 | TRBV20-1 | CSARVGQGNTEAFF | TGCAGTGCTAGAGTTGGACAGGGAAACACTGAAGCTTTCTTT
many | TRBJ2-7 | 14 | - | TRBV20-1 | CSASVPKVDYEQYF | TGCAGTGCTAGCGTCCCCAAAGTCGACTACGAGCAGTACTTC
many | TRBJ1-2 | 15 | TRBD1 | TRBV9 | CASSVALTGNYGYTF | TGTGCCAGCAGCGTAGCCCTGACAGGGAACTATGGCTACACCTTC
many | TRBJ2-5 | 15 | - | TRBV4-2 | CASSQDRDRQETQYF | TGTGCCAGCAGCCAAGACAGGGACCGCCAAGAGACCCAGTACTTC
- | TRBJ2-1 | 15 | - | TRBV7-3 | CASSTAGQSYKEQFF | TGTGCCAGCAGCACCGCCGGACAGTCCTACAAGGAGCAGTTCTTC
- | TRBJ1-1 | 17 | - | TRBV14 | CASSQDFGERWNTEAFF | TGTGCCAGCAGCCAAGACTTTGGGGAGAGGTGGAACACTGAAGCTTTCTTT
- | TRBJ2-3 | 16 | - | TRBV7-2 | CASSLLAGPTLDTQYF | TGTGCCAGCAGCTTATTAGCAGGGCCTACCCTAGATACGCAGTATTTT
- | TRBJ2-7 | 12 | - | TRBV30 | CAWSLDSHEQYF | TGTGCCTGGAGCCTAGACAGCCACGAGCAGTACTTC
- | TRBJ2-7 | 16 | - | TRBV9 | CASSAGVLDGSYEQYF | TGTGCCAGCAGCGCGGGGGTTTTGGACGGCTCCTACGAGCAGTACTTC
few | TRBJ2-3 | 15 | - | TRBV13 | CASSLGTLRTDTQYF | TGTGCCAGCAGCTTAGGCACCCTACGCACAGATACGCAGTATTTT